Reported below is one T cell receptor beta chain. Its antigen is unknown. A junction boundary mismatches the germline segment, possibly from a read error. Germline lookup yields CDR1 DFQATT and CDR2 SNEGSKA (reference sequence). CDR3 size: 9 residues. Full-length variable regions came from constant-region reverse primers plus semi-nested Nested Universal Primer A PCR. TCRdb passed the 5' RACE reads through MiXCR, listing each CDR3 protein once. In the table there are approximately 8,800 distinct CDR3 sequences, around half of which are singletons. Overall study findings and caveats: The TCR gene usage of tumor memory CD4+ T cells clustered together with blood and lymph node memory CD4+ cells and with lymph node naive CD4+ cells.

This receptor was obtained from a female donor with breast cancer. The sample comprised memory CD4+ T cells sorted from a lymph node. Subset denoted: memory CD4+ T cells, CD4+CD45RO+CD25-. The chain combines TRBV20-1 with TRBJ2-7; no clear D gene. In DNA form, the CDR3 reads TGCGGTGCTACCTACGAGCAGTACTTC. Protein: CGATYEQYF.